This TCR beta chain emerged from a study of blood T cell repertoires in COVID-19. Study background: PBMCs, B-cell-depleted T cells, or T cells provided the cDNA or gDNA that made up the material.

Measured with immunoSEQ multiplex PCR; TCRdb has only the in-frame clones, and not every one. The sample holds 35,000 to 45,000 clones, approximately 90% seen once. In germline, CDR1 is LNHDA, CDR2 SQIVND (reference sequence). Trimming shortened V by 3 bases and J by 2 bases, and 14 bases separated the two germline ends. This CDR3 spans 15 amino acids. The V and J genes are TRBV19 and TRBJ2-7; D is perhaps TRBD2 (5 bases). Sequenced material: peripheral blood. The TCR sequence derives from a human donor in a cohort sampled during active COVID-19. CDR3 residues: CASSISPGETYEQYF. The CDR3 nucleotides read TGTGCCAGTAGTATCAGCCCCGGGGAAACCTACGAGCAGTACTTC.